This T cell receptor beta chain was recovered during a study of T cell clusters in autoimmune cytopenias. The V gene's germline CDR1 is GTSNPN and CDR2 SVGIG (reference sequence). This CDR3 is 12 amino acids long. TRB was amplified from roughly 270 ng of peripheral blood genomic DNA per sample. One tube held mixed TRB-A and TRB-B primer pools for touch-down PCR. No DNA is given; TCRdb re-called the multiplex PCR reads and lists each CDR3 protein once. The sample holds 7,000 to 9,000 distinct CDR3 sequences. The rearrangement uses TRBV30 and TRBJ1-3; there is no DNA to check the TCRdb D call of TRBD1. Source material: peripheral blood. This receptor was identified in a human donor with an autoimmune cytopenia or autoimmune hepatitis (not recorded which). CDR3: CALDRVWNTIYF.